This T cell receptor (beta chain) was recovered during a study of blood T cell repertoires in COVID-19. Study background: COVID-19 samples from acute and convalescent phases originated in the United States, Italy and Spain. Sample material is recorded as cDNA or gDNA derived from T cells, B-cell-depleted T cells, or PBMCs.

In the authors' workflow: Amplification with reference gene primers provided the estimates of nucleated cell counts. Repertoires were generated with immunoSEQ multiplex PCR, while TCRdb's copy carries only in-frame clones and drops some. V and J calls and clone size come straight from that table; D and trimming were deduced from the DNA. In the table there are more than 100,000 clones, about 91% of which are singletons. The CDR3 runs 16 residues. CDR1 and CDR2 (germline): KGHSH, LQKENI. V was cut by 0 bases and J by 6 bases, with 15 bases left in between. This sequence was found in a woman between 45 and 65 years old with active or convalescent COVID-19. The genes are TRBV18 and TRBJ2-1, with D possibly TRBD1 on 6 matching bases. The sequencing input was peripheral blood. The CDR3 region is CASSPPSQGASNEQFF. CDR3 DNA sequence: TGTGCCAGCTCACCACCTTCACAGGGAGCGTCCAATGAGCAGTTCTTC.